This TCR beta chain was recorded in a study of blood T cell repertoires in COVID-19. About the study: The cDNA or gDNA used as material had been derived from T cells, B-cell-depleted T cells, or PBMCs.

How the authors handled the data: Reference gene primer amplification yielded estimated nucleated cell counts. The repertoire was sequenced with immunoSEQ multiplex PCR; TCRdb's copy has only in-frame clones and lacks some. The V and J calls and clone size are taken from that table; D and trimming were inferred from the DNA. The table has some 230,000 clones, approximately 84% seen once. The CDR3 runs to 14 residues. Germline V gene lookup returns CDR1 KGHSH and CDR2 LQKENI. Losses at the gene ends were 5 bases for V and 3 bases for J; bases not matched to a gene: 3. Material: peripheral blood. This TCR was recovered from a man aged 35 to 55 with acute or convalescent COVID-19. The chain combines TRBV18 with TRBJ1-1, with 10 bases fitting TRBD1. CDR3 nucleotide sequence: TGTGCCAGCTCATCGACAGGGGGCTACACTGAAGCTTTCTTT. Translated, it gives CASSSTGGYTEAFF.